One and the same sample provided the 17 T cell receptor beta chains below, sequenced in a study of regulatory T cells in long-lasting Graves disease. The authors built TCR beta libraries using iRepertoire HTBI primers and Arm-PCR of CDR3 regions. TCRdb re-called the multiplex PCR reads with MiXCR, one entry per CDR3 protein. This sample has some 460,000 distinct CDR3 sequences; 16% occur once, and the top ten carry approximately 12%. Time point noted: newly diagnosed GD, antithyroid drugs for less than 3 months. PBMCs were the source of the RNA used for TCR sequencing. These data also featured in a second study, about T cells in Graves' hyperthyroidism and ophthalmopathy.

The sample in question was peripheral blood mononuclear cells (PBMCs), obtained at new diagnosis, from a patient treated with antithyroid drugs. These TCRs come from a man aged 40-55 years with Graves disease.

The V and J genes are TRBV28 and TRBJ1-1; D possibly corresponds to TRBD1 (6 bases). Germline-derived CDR1 and CDR2 are MDHEN and SYDVKM. The V end was cut by 6 bases, the J end by 5 bases, with 16 bases between. The CDR3 extends over 14 amino acids. The CDR3 sequence: CASREQGWGTEAFF. In DNA form, the CDR3 reads TGTGCCAGCAGAGAACAGGGTTGGGGTACTGAAGCTTTCTTT.

This clonotype occurred a few times. This rearrangement joins TRBV12-3 or TRBV12-4 to TRBJ2-3, with D possibly being TRBD1 or TRBD2 (6 bases each). CDR3 length: 15 residues. Trimming removed 2 bases at V and 10 bases at J, with 19 bases between. The CDR3 nucleotides read TGTGCCAGCAGTTTATGGATCCGGGGGCCTGATCCGCAGTATTTT. Translation: CASSLWIRGPDPQYF.

Turning to this clonotype: This sequence is one base from a far larger clone and is likely a read error. This chain's CDR3 is CASSPLRELSEQFF. The CDR3 bases are TGTGCCAGCTCACCATTGCGGGAGTTGAGTGAGCAGTTCTTC. V gene TRBV28 combines with J gene TRBJ2-1; TRBD2 aligns across 7 bases. The CDR3 covers 14 residues. V shed 8 bases and J 9 bases; nucleotides not matched to a gene: 13. Looked up from germline, CDR1 is MDHEN and CDR2 is SYDVKM.

Many counts were recorded for this clonotype. In DNA, the CDR3 is TGTGCCAGCAGCCAACTCTCGGGCAGCCTAGAACGGTCTGGAAACACCATATATTTT. It encodes CASSQLSGSLERSGNTIYF. The chain joins TRBV28 to TRBJ1-3, with D unresolved. The V gene's germline CDR1 is MDHEN and CDR2 SYDVKM. V lost 6 bases, J lost 1 base, and 25 bases lay in between. The CDR3 covers 19 residues. Using reference TRBV28 and TRBJ1-3 for the parts outside the CDR3, the full variable domain is DVKVTQSSRYLVKRTGEKVFLECVQDMDHENMFWYRQDPGLGLRLIYFSYDVKMKEKGDIPEGYSVSREKKERFSLILESASTNQTSMYLCASSQLSGSLERSGNTIYFGEGSWLTVV.

In this sample, this clonotype turned up once. The chain links TRBV12-3 or TRBV12-4 to TRBJ2-2; D perhaps matches TRBD1 (5 bases). The CDR3 has 15 amino acids. V was trimmed by 5 bases and J by 5 bases, leaving 15 bases between them. The CDR3 DNA follows: TGTGCCAGCAGTCCTAAGGGGCACGGGACCGGGGAGCTGTTTTTT. This sequence encodes CASSPKGHGTGELFF.

This clonotype was counted at least ten times. This sequence joins TRBV28 and TRBJ2-1; D is undetermined. This CDR3 spans 14 amino acids. V shed 7 bases and J shed 0 bases, with 10 bases lying between them. The germline V gene has CDR1 MDHEN and CDR2 SYDVKM. CDR3: CASISRSSYNEQFF. The CDR3 DNA is TGTGCCAGCATTAGCCGTAGCTCCTACAATGAGCAGTTCTTC. The complete variable domain, with remaining parts taken from reference TRBV28 and TRBJ2-1, reads DVKVTQSSRYLVKRTGEKVFLECVQDMDHENMFWYRQDPGLGLRLIYFSYDVKMKEKGDIPEGYSVSREKKERFSLILESASTNQTSMYLCASISRSSYNEQFFGPGTRLTVL.

Notes on this clonotype: Being one base from a much bigger clone, this may be a read error. The chain uses TRBV27 and TRBJ2-6, with unresolved D. The CDR3 spans 14 residues. Trimming removed 3 bases at V and 1 base at J, with 4 bases between. In germline, CDR1 is MNHEY, CDR2 SMNVEV (reference sequence). The CDR3 nucleotides read TGTGCCAGCAGTTTCCAGTCTGGGGCCAACGTCCTGACTTTC. Its protein is CASSFQSGANVLTF.

The chain links TRBV7-2 to TRBJ2-7; 7 positions agree with TRBD1. Germline lookup yields CDR1 SGHTA and CDR2 FQGNSA. The V segment lost 6 bases and the J segment 3 bases; nucleotides outside the gene matches: 11. This CDR3 is 15 amino acids long. The CDR3 bases are TGTGCCAGCAGGCTCGAAGGGGACAGCGTCTACGAGCAGTACTTC. This encodes CASRLEGDSVYEQYF.

This clonotype was seen a handful of times. CDR3 in DNA: TGTGCCAGCAGCGTAGACGCAGGGCGGACTGAAGCTTTCTTT. Its translation is CASSVDAGRTEAFF. V and J are TRBV9 and TRBJ1-1; the D gene is possibly TRBD1 (5 bases). V was pared by 0 bases and J by 5 bases, with 11 bases between. Germline V lookup: CDR1 SGDLS, CDR2 YYNGEE. This CDR3 has 14 residues.

This clonotype was counted at least ten times. The CDR3 DNA reads as TGCGCCAGCAGCTGGGAGGGTGAAAAACTGTTTTTT. The encoded protein is CASSWEGEKLFF. The chain uses TRBV5-1 and TRBJ1-4; D is unclear. Trimming cost V 3 bases and J 7 bases, with 7 bases left between them. CDR1 SGHRS and CDR2 YFSETQ come from the germline V gene. The CDR3 runs 12 residues.

Many counts were recorded for this clonotype. The chain carries TRBV20-1 and TRBJ2-7; D might be TRBD1 or TRBD2, each matching 5 bases. CDR3 size: 14 residues. Trimming removed 6 bases from V and 5 bases from J, with 20 bases in between. Looked up from germline, CDR1 is DFQATT and CDR2 is SNEGSKA (reference sequence). As DNA, the CDR3 is TGCAGTGCCCACATGGGACGGGGCAGGGACGAGCAGTACTTC. Its protein is CSAHMGRGRDEQYF.

This chain uses TRBV29-1 with TRBJ1-2; D is uncertain. Trimming pared 7 bases from V and 4 bases from J, leaving 16 bases between. The germline V gene encodes CDR1 SQVTM and CDR2 ANQGSEA. The CDR3 has 13 amino acids. The CDR3 nucleotides are TGCAGCGCCGACTTGTTCGGATCCTATGGCTACACCTTC. The encoded protein is CSADLFGSYGYTF.

In its sample, this clonotype was seen many times. The gene calls are TRBV9 and TRBJ2-7; TRBD2 matches at 14 bases. Germline lookup yields CDR1 SGDLS and CDR2 YYNGEE. The CDR3 covers 15 residues. The ends lost 3 bases at V and 5 bases at J; junction bases unmatched: 4. CDR3 loop: CASSAGLAGGNEQYF. DNA of the CDR3: TGTGCCAGCAGCGCCGGACTAGCGGGAGGCAACGAGCAGTACTTC. The full variable domain, rest sourced from reference TRBV9 and TRBJ2-7, is DSGVTQTPKHLITATGQRVTLRCSPRSGDLSVYWYQQSLDQGLQFLIQYYNGEERAKGNILERFSAQQFPDLHSELNLSSLELGDSALYFCASSAGLAGGNEQYFGPGTRLTVT.

There are many counts of this clonotype. J is TRBJ2-1 and V is TRBV20-1; 13 positions agree with TRBD2. V was clipped by 1 base and J by 10 bases; unmatched bases: 4. CDR3 length: 14 residues. The germline gives CDR1 DFQATT, CDR2 SNEGSKA (reference sequence). CDR3 nucleotide sequence: TGCAGTGCTAGAGCCGGGACTAGCGGGGTAGAGCAGTTCTTC. The encoded protein is CSARAGTSGVEQFF.

The chain couples TRBV12-3 or TRBV12-4 to TRBJ2-7; 9 bases align to TRBD1. The length of the CDR3 is 13 residues. Trimming took 7 bases from V and 7 from J; bases not matched to a gene: 8. The CDR3 nucleotides read TGTGCCAGCACACCGGGACAGGGTCGGGAGCAGTACTTC. Its protein is CASTPGQGREQYF.

J is TRBJ2-1 and V is TRBV20-1, with 9 nucleotides matching TRBD2. Germline V gene lookup returns CDR1 DFQATT and CDR2 SNEGSKA (reference sequence). This CDR3 contains 15 residues. V gave up 3 bases and J gave up 7 bases; unmatched junction bases: 10. The CDR3 sequence: CSARRPASGVNEQFF. For the CDR3, the DNA is TGCAGTGCTAGGAGACCCGCTAGCGGGGTTAATGAGCAGTTCTTC.

This rearrangement joins TRBV28 to TRBJ1-2; D remains unclear. CDR1 and CDR2 from the germline V gene are MDHEN and SYDVKM. Trimming took off 4 bases at V and 3 bases at J, with 6 bases between the two ends. This CDR3 is 12 amino acids long. CDR3 residues: CASSSTYYGYTF. The CDR3 DNA reads as TGTGCCAGCAGTTCAACTTACTATGGCTACACCTTC.